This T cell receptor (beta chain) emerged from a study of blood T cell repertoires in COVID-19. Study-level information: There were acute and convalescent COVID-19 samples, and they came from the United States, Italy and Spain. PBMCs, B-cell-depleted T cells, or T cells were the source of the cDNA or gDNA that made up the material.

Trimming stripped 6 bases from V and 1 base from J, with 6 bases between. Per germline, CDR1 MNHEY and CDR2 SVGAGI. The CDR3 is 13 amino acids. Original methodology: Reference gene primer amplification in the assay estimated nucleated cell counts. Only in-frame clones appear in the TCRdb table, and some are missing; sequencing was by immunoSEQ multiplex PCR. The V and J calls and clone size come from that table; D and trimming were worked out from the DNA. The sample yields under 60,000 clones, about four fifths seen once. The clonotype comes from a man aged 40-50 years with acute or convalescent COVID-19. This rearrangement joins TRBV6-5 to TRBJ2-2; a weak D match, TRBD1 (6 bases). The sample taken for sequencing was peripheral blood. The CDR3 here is CASRTGNTGELFF. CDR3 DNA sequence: TGTGCCAGCAGGACAGGGAACACCGGGGAGCTGTTTTTT.